One sample yielded the 18 T cell receptor beta chains listed below, sequenced in a study of regulatory T cells in long-lasting Graves disease. Time point here: newly diagnosed GD, antithyroid drugs for less than 3 months. TCR sequences were obtained from RNA taken from PBMCs. HTBI primers from iRepertoire and Arm-PCR of CDR3 regions yielded the TCR beta libraries. TCRdb re-analysed the multiplex PCR reads in MiXCR, keeping a single row per CDR3 protein. The sample consists of approximately 560,000 distinct CDR3 sequences, 15% to 20% of them appearing once. The same sample was also used in a study of T cells in Graves' hyperthyroidism and ophthalmopathy.

The starting material was peripheral blood mononuclear cells (PBMCs), obtained at new diagnosis, from a patient treated with antithyroid drugs. These receptors all come from a man younger than 30 with Graves disease.

This clonotype was seen many times. The chain combines TRBV18 with TRBJ2-7; D ambiguous. Germline CDR1 reads KGHSH; CDR2 reads LQKENI. V was clipped by 2 bases and J by 6 bases, with 11 bases between them. This CDR3 contains 13 residues. DNA for the CDR3: TGTGCCAGCTCACCAAGCACCGACCGCGAGCAGTACTTC. Residues: CASSPSTDREQYF.

This clonotype has a count of ten or more. The chain is built from TRBV7-3 and TRBJ2-7, with 11 bases lining up with TRBD1. The length of the CDR3 is 16 residues. V lost 5 bases to trimming and J lost 7 bases; unmatched junction nucleotides: 13. From germline, CDR1 is SGHTA and CDR2 FQGTGA. CDR3 nucleotides: TGTGCCAGCAGCCCAGGCCCGGACAGGGGGCGTTGGGAGCAGTACTTC. This translates into CASSPGPDRGRWEQYF.

This clonotype has a handful of counts. The V call is TRBV10-1, the J call TRBJ1-1, with D perhaps matching TRBD1 (6 bases). V gave up 2 bases and J gave up 8 bases, with 12 bases separating them. CDR3 size: 13 residues. CDR1 and CDR2 from the germline V gene are WNHNN and SYGVQD (reference sequence). This CDR3 reads CASSEQQGAEAFF. For the CDR3, the DNA is TGCGCCAGCAGTGAGCAACAGGGCGCCGAAGCTTTCTTT.

The sample holds many counts of this clonotype. This chain uses TRBV7-3 with TRBJ1-1; D is undetermined. CDR1 and CDR2 from the germline V gene are SGHTA and FQGTGA. This CDR3 has 13 amino acids. Trimming cost V 5 bases and J 4 bases, with 11 bases left between them. This CDR3 reads CASSNGVGTEAFF. The CDR3 nucleotides read TGTGCCAGCAGCAATGGTGTGGGCACTGAAGCTTTCTTT.

The chain employs TRBV5-1 and TRBJ1-2; D not resolved. Germline CDR1 reads SGHRS; CDR2 reads YFSETQ. Trimming removed 1 base from V and 3 bases from J, with 7 bases in between. The CDR3 is 13 amino acids. As DNA, the CDR3 is TGCGCCAGCAGCTTGACCGACTACTATGGCTACACCTTC. Translated, it gives CASSLTDYYGYTF.

This clonotype occurred many times. The chain uses TRBV28 and TRBJ2-2, with TRBD1 matching 9 bases. J lost 4 bases, V lost 5 bases, and 8 bases had no gene match. CDR1 is MDHEN and CDR2 is SYDVKM in the germline V gene. The CDR3 covers 16 residues. CDR3 amino acids: CASSVPGQGGTGELFF. The CDR3 DNA sequence: TGTGCCAGCAGTGTACCGGGACAGGGCGGCACCGGGGAGCTGTTTTTT. The whole variable domain, filled in from reference TRBV28 and TRBJ2-2, reads DVKVTQSSRYLVKRTGEKVFLECVQDMDHENMFWYRQDPGLGLRLIYFSYDVKMKEKGDIPEGYSVSREKKERFSLILESASTNQTSMYLCASSVPGQGGTGELFFGEGSRLTVL.

This clonotype showed up many times. CDR3 in DNA: TGCAGTGCTAGAGATAGGATAGCGGGAGATACGCAGTATTTT. As protein: CSARDRIAGDTQYF. The chain recombines TRBV20-1 with TRBJ2-3; 7 bases are shared with TRBD2. The CDR3 is made up of 14 amino acids. Germline values: CDR1 DFQATT, CDR2 SNEGSKA (reference sequence). The J segment lost 5 bases and the V segment lost 0 bases, leaving 5 bases of the junction unmatched.

A word on this clonotype: A read error may account for a junction end that differs from germline. The chain employs TRBV20-1 and TRBJ2-2, with 12 bases aligning to TRBD2. The CDR3 has 16 residues. Germline values: CDR1 DFQATT, CDR2 SNEGSKA (reference sequence). CDR3 sequence (DNA): TGCAGTGCTAGAGATCCGGGACTAGCGGGCTCCGGGGAGCTGCTTTTT. Translated, it gives CSARDPGLAGSGELLF.

This chain connects TRBV13 to TRBJ1-1; 7 bases line up with TRBD1. Germline loops: CDR1 PRHDT, CDR2 FYEKMQ (reference sequence). V dropped 7 bases and J dropped 3; count of bases not matched to a gene: 5. The CDR3 consists of 13 residues. CDR3 sequence (DNA): TGTGCCAGCAACAGACAGGGTTACACTGAAGCTTTCTTT. Its translation: CASNRQGYTEAFF.

This clonotype has a count of ten or more. A read error may produce the germline difference seen at one junction end. The CDR3 here is CASSLGQYGYTF. The CDR3 nucleotides read TGCGCCAGCAGCTTGGGACAGTATGGCTACACCTTC. This sequence joins TRBV7-9 and TRBJ1-2; 7 bases line up with TRBD1. The CDR3 has 12 amino acids. Germline values: CDR1 SEHNR, CDR2 FQNEAQ (reference sequence). Full variable domain (missing parts from reference TRBV7-9 and TRBJ1-2): DTGVSQNPRHKITKRGQNVTFRCDPISEHNRLYWYRQTLGQGPEFLTYFQNEAQLEKSRLLSDRFSAERPKGSFSTLEIQRTEQGDSAMYLCASSLGQYGYTFGSGTRLTVV.

V is TRBV18 and J is TRBJ2-7; TRBD2 might be the D (6 bases). The CDR3 is 15 residues long. Germline lookup yields CDR1 KGHSH and CDR2 LQKENI. V dropped 8 bases and J dropped 6 bases, with 23 bases sitting between them. The CDR3 DNA is TGTGCCAGCAACTCTGGGCGGGATAATTCCCTCGAGCAGTACTTC. The encoded protein is CASNSGRDNSLEQYF.

This clonotype was observed a handful of times. V gene TRBV3-1 combines with J gene TRBJ2-1; D is possibly TRBD1 or TRBD2 (5 bases each). The CDR3 has 16 residues. CDR1 is LGHDT and CDR2 is YNNKEL in the germline V gene (reference sequence). V dropped 3 bases and J dropped 0 bases, with 12 bases sitting between them. The CDR3 spells CASSQGIGGSYNEQFF. CDR3 DNA: TGTGCCAGCAGCCAGGGGATTGGGGGCTCCTACAATGAGCAGTTCTTC.

In this sample, this clonotype turned up a few times. The gene calls are TRBV6-1 and TRBJ1-5; maybe TRBD1 (6 bases). CDR1 is MNHNS and CDR2 is SASEGT in the germline V gene. V was clipped by 8 bases and J by 3 bases, with 11 bases between them. CDR3 length equals 13 residues. The CDR3 nucleotides read TGTGCCAGCCGTCGGGGGCCCAATCAGCCCCAGCATTTT. As protein: CASRRGPNQPQHF.

There are many counts of this clonotype. V gene TRBV12-3 or TRBV12-4 combines with J gene TRBJ1-1; D is uncertain. The CDR3 has 13 residues. Trimming cost V 2 bases and J 11 bases, with 15 bases left between them. CDR3 bases: TGTGCCAGCAGTTTAACCCGGGGTAGTTGGGCTTTCTTT. It translates to CASSLTRGSWAFF.

This clonotype was seen at least ten times. The gene calls are TRBV11-2 and TRBJ2-7, with 12 bases lining up with TRBD1. This CDR3 spans 13 amino acids. The V gene end was trimmed by 8 bases and the J gene end by 3 bases; junction bases not matched to a gene: 2. Germline V lookup: CDR1 SGHAT, CDR2 FQNNGV. CDR3 loop: CASGTGGLYEQYF. The CDR3 DNA is TGTGCCAGCGGGACAGGGGGCCTCTACGAGCAGTACTTC.

The chain recombines TRBV7-9 with TRBJ1-1, with D hard to call. Trimming took off 3 bases at V and 2 bases at J, with 13 bases between the two ends. Germline CDR1 reads SEHNR; CDR2 reads FQNEAQ (reference sequence). The CDR3 sequence is 15 residues long. The CDR3 bases are TGTGCCAGCAGCTTGGGTTGGCAGCCAAACACTGAAGCTTTCTTT. This translates into CASSLGWQPNTEAFF. Together with reference TRBV7-9 and TRBJ1-1, the CDR3 gives the full variable domain: DTGVSQNPRHKITKRGQNVTFRCDPISEHNRLYWYRQTLGQGPEFLTYFQNEAQLEKSRLLSDRFSAERPKGSFSTLEIQRTEQGDSAMYLCASSLGWQPNTEAFFGQGTRLTVV.

This clonotype was seen at least ten times. The chain joins TRBV20-1 to TRBJ2-1, with D perhaps TRBD2 (5 bases). Per the germline V gene, CDR1 is DFQATT and CDR2 is SNEGSKA (reference sequence). V lost 4 bases, J lost 14 bases, and 18 bases lay in between. CDR3 size: 12 residues. This chain's CDR3 is CSATRTETGEFF. CDR3 DNA: TGCAGTGCTACCCGAACTGAAACCGGGGAGTTCTTC.

This clonotype was seen many times. The chain's CDR3 is CARGKRGMETQYF. The CDR3 bases are TGTGCCAGGGGAAAGCGGGGGATGGAGACCCAGTACTTC. This sequence joins TRBV28 and TRBJ2-5, with 8 bases aligning to TRBD2. Trimming cost V 9 bases and J 5 bases; bases outside gene matches: 8. The CDR3 sequence is 13 residues long. Germline CDR1 and CDR2: MDHEN and SYDVKM.